This T cell receptor beta chain was retrieved from a study of T cell repertoires in cytomegalovirus infection. This clonotype appeared many times. TCRdb used MiXCR to reprocess the reads, holding one entry per CDR3 protein. Here the sample spans about 320,000 distinct CDR3 sequences, 9.5% being singletons. V was clipped by 5 bases and J by 5 bases; unmatched bases: 8. The CDR3 is 15 amino acids. The chain uses TRBV12-3 or TRBV12-4 and TRBJ1-5; 8 bases are a match to TRBD1. The source is a human donor in good health (CMV status not recorded). Some clones in this sample may be carry-over from other donors' samples. The specimen sequenced was PBMCs. The CDR3 spells CASSPRTGRDQPQHF. The DNA for the CDR3 is TGTGCCAGCAGTCCGCGGACAGGGAGAGATCAGCCCCAGCATTTT.